This entry describes one T cell receptor beta chain. Its matching antigen is unknown. The sample originates from a study of CD8+CD57+ T cells in acquired aplastic anemia. About the study: On average, sorted CD4+ and CD8+ cells gave 3 to 3.5 ug of DNA. Researchers reported that healthy donors averaged about 10.8 million reads for CD4+ cells.

Study-level points and caveats: Between patients and controls, around 27 CD8+ CDR3 sequences were found in common. Controls did not differ significantly from patients in CD8+ Simpson's diversity.

Genomic DNA templated the TCR beta VDJ and CDR3 profiling. TCRdb re-called the reads through MiXCR, storing one row per CDR3 protein. The sample gives more than 45,000 distinct CDR3 sequences, 70% to 80% of which show up once; 34% is in the top ten. The ends were cut back, 8 bases at V and 5 bases at J, with 16 bases in the middle. CDR3 length: 15 residues. CDR1 MGHDK and CDR2 SYGVNS come from the germline V gene. V is TRBV25-1 and J is TRBJ1-6, with D hard to call. This receptor was identified in a human donor in good health, serving as a control. The specimen was sorted CD4+, CD8+, or CD8+CD57+ T cells (not recorded which) from PBMCs. CDR3 bases: TGTGCCAGCCATCCTATACCAAACAATAATTCACCCCTCCACTTT. Its translation: CASHPIPNNNSPLHF.